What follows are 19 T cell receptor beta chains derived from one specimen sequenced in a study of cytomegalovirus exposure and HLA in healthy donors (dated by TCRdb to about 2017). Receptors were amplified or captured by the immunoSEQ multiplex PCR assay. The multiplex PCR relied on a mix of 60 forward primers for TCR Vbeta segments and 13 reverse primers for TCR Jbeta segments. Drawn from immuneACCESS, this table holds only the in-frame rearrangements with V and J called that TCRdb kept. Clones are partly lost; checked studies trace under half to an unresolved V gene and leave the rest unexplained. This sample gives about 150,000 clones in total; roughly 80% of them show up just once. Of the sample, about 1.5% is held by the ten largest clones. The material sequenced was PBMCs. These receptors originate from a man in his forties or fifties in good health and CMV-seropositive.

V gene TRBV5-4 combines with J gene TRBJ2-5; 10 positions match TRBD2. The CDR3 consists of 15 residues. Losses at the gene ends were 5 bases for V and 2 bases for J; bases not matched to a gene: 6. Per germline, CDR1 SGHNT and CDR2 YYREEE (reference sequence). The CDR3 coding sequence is TGTGCCAGCAGGCGGGGTAGCGGGGGGCAAGAGACCCAGTACTTC. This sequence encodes CASRRGSGGQETQYF.

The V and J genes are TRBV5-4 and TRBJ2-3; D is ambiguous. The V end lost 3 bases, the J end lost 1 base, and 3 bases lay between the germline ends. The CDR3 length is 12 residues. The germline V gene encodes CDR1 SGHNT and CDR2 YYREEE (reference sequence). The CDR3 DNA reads TGTGCCAGCAGCTCAGGCACAGATACGCAGTATTTT. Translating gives CASSSGTDTQYF. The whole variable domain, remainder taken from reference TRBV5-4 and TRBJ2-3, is ETGVTQSPTHLIKTRGQQVTLRCSSQSGHNTVSWYQQALGQGPQFIFQYYREEENGRGNFPPRFSGLQFPNYSSELNVNALELDDSALYLCASSSGTDTQYFGPGTRLTVL.

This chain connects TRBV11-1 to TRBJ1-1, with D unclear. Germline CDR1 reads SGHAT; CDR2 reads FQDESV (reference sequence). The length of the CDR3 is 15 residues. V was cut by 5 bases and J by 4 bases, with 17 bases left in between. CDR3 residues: CASSQPGVPSTEAFF. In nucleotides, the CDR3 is TGTGCCAGCAGCCAGCCAGGCGTGCCAAGCACTGAAGCTTTCTTT.

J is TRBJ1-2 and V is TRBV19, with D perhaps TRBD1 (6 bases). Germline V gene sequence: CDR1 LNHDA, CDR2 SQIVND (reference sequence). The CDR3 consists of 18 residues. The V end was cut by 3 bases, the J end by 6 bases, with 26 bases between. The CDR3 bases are TGTGCCAGTAGTATGCAGGGGCCAGGGTCGATTCTTCTGGATGGCTACACCTTC. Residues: CASSMQGPGSILLDGYTF.

In DNA, the CDR3 is TGTGCCATCACTCGTGGGGACAGGTTCTACGAGCAGTACTTC. It yields the protein CAITRGDRFYEQYF. This chain uses TRBV10-3 with TRBJ2-7; TRBD1 aligns across 8 bases. J lost 3 bases, V lost 7 bases, and 8 bases had no gene match. The V gene's germline CDR1 is ENHRY and CDR2 SYGVKD. The CDR3 is 14 amino acids.

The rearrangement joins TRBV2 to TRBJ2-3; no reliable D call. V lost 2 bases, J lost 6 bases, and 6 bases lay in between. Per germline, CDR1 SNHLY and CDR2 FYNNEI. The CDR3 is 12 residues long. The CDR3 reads CASSEQADTQYF. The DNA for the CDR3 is TGTGCCAGCAGTGAACAGGCGGATACGCAGTATTTT.

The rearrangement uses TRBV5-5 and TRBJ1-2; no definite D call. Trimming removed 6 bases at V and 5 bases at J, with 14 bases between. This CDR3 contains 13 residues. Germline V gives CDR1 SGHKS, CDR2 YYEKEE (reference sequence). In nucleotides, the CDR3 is TGTGCCAGCACTACCCCGCCGAAATATGGCTACACCTTC. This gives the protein CASTTPPKYGYTF.

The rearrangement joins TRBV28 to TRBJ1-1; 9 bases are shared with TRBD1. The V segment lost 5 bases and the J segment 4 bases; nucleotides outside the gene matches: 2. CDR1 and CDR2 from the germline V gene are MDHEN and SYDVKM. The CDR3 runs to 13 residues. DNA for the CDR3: TGTGCCAGCAGTGACAGGGGGATCACTGAAGCTTTCTTT. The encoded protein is CASSDRGITEAFF.

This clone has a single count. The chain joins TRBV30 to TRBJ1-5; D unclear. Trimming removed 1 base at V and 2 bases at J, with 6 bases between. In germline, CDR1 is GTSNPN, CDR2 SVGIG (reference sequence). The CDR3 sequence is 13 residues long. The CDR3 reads CAWSEQGNQPQHF. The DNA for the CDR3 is TGTGCCTGGAGTGAACAAGGCAATCAGCCCCAGCATTTT.

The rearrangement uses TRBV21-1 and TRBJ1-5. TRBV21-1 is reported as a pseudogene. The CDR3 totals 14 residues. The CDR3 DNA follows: TGTGCCAGCAGCAAAGGGGAGGGCAATCAGCCCCAGCATTTT. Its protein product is CASSKGEGNQPQHF.

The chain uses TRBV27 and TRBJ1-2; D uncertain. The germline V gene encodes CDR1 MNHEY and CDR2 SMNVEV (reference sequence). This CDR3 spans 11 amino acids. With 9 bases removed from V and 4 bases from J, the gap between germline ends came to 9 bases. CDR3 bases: TGTGCCAGTCACAGCCGCTATGGCTACACCTTC. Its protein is CASHSRYGYTF.

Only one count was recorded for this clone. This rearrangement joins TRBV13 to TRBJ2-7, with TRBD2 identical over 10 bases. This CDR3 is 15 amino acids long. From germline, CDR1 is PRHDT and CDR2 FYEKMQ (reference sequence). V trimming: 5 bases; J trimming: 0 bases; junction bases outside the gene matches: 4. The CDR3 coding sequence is TGTGCCAGCAGCAACCAGCGGGAGGGCTCCTACGAGCAGTACTTC. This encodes CASSNQREGSYEQYF.

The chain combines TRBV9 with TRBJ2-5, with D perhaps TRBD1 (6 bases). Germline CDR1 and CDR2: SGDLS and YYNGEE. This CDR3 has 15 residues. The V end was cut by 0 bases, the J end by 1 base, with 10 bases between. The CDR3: CASSVGGRTQETQYF. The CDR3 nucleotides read TGTGCCAGCAGCGTAGGGGGGCGGACCCAAGAGACCCAGTACTTC.

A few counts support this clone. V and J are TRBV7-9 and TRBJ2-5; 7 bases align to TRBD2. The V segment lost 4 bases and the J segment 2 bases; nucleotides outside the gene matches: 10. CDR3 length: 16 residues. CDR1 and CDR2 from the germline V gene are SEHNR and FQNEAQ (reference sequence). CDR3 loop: CASSSSGKGGQETQYF. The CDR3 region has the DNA TGTGCCAGCAGCTCCTCAGGGAAGGGAGGGCAAGAGACCCAGTACTTC.

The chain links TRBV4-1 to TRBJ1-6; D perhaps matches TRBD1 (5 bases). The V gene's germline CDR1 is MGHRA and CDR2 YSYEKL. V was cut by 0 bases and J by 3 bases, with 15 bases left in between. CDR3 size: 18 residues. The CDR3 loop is CASSQDRATVFYNSPLHF. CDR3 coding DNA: TGCGCCAGCAGCCAAGATAGGGCGACAGTGTTCTATAATTCACCCCTCCACTTT.

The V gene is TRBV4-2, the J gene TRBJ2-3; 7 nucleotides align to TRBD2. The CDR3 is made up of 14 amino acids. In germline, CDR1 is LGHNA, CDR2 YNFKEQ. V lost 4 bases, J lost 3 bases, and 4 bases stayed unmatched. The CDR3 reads CASSPAGRTDTQYF. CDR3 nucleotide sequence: TGTGCCAGCAGCCCAGCCGGGAGGACAGATACGCAGTATTTT.

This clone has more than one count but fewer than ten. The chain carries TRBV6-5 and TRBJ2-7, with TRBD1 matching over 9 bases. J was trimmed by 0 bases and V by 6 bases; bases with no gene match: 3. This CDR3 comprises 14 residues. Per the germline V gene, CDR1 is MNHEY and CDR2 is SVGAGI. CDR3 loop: CASRRQGVSYEQYF. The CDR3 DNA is TGTGCCAGCAGGCGACAGGGGGTCTCCTACGAGCAGTACTTC.

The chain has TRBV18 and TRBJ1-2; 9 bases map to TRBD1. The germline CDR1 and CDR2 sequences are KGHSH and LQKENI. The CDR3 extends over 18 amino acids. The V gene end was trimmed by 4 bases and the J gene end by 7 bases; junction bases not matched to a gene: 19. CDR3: CASSRDGQGISGPAGYTF. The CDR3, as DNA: TGTGCCAGCTCACGAGACGGACAGGGGATTTCGGGCCCGGCTGGCTACACCTTC.

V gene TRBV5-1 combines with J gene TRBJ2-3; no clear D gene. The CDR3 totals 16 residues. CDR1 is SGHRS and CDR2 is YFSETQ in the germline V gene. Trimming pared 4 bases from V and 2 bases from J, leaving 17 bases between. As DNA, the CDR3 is TGCGCCAGCAGCGCCGGCGAGCGTACCTCCACAGATACGCAGTATTTT. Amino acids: CASSAGERTSTDTQYF.